Listed here are 17 T cell receptor beta chains from one sample, sequenced in a study of monozygotic twins with inflammatory bowel disease (dated by TCRdb to the late 2010s). The method behind the library was 5' RACE. The sequencer listed for this sample is Illumina HiSeq 2500. TCRdb reprocessed the reads; each CDR3 protein sequence makes one entry, and DNA is unavailable. The sample's records list about 300,000 distinct CDR3 sequences. The ten top clones hold roughly 5.8% of the sample. Sequencing used blood. Source of these receptors: a human donor with ulcerative colitis or Crohn's disease, or a healthy co-twin of an affected twin (not recorded which).

This chain links TRBV24-1 with TRBJ2-5. Germline loops: CDR1 KGHDR, CDR2 SFDVKD. The CDR3 contains 15 residues. CDR3: CATSDLWGKSETQYF.

This chain joins TRBV20-1 and TRBJ2-1; as DNA is missing, the TRBD2 call by TCRdb cannot be tested. The CDR3 is 15 residues long. In germline, CDR1 is DFQATT, CDR2 SNEGSKA (reference sequence). The CDR3 sequence is CSARTSMGGGNEQFF.

The chain carries TRBV6-1 and TRBJ2-7; absent DNA, TCRdb's TRBD1 call cannot be checked. CDR1 and CDR2 from the germline V gene are MNHNS and SASEGT. There are 14 residues in the CDR3. The CDR3 reads CASSKHRGNSEQYF.

The chain combines TRBV7-7 with TRBJ2-3. The CDR3 extends over 14 amino acids. Germline CDR1 is SSHAT and CDR2 is FNYEAQ (reference sequence). CDR3 amino acids: CASSLEVGTDTQYF.

The chain joins TRBV19 to TRBJ1-5; TCRdb's D gene call, TRBD1, goes unchecked for lack of DNA. Germline values: CDR1 LNHDA, CDR2 SQIVND (reference sequence). CDR3 length: 12 residues. The CDR3 is CASSMTGFITHF.

CDR3 loop: CASSGDRKHHQPQHF. The chain employs TRBV13 and TRBJ1-5; lacking DNA, the TRBD1 call made by TCRdb goes unchecked. The CDR3 has 15 residues. Germline V gives CDR1 PRHDT, CDR2 FYEKMQ (reference sequence).

The chain has TRBV12-3 or TRBV12-4 and TRBJ1-1; TCRdb indicates TRBD1, and absent DNA this call remains unverified. The CDR3 totals 13 residues. CDR3 in amino acids: CASRSGQRLEAFF.

This chain connects TRBV19 to TRBJ2-7; the D call of TRBD1 rests on TCRdb alone, since no DNA is present to check it. Germline V gives CDR1 LNHDA, CDR2 SQIVND (reference sequence). This CDR3 spans 15 amino acids. Here the CDR3 reads CASSMAGTESYEQYF.

This CDR3 reads CSFDRPEGTEAFF. The genes are TRBV29-1 and TRBJ1-1. Per germline, CDR1 SQVTM and CDR2 ANQGSEA. This CDR3 contains 13 residues.

The rearrangement links TRBV28 to TRBJ2-5; TCRdb selects TRBD1, and the lack of DNA leaves this call unchecked. Per the germline V gene, CDR1 is MDHEN and CDR2 is SYDVKM. This CDR3 is built from 14 residues. CDR3 residues: CASSFPGEVETQYF. Based on the CDR3 plus reference TRBV28 and TRBJ2-5, the full variable domain is DVKVTQSSRYLVKRTGEKVFLECVQDMDHENMFWYRQDPGLGLRLIYFSYDVKMKEKGDIPEGYSVSREKKERFSLILESASTNQTSMYLCASSFPGEVETQYFGPGTRLLVL.

CDR3 sequence reads: CASSAQIGYGYTF. V and J are TRBV5-1 and TRBJ1-2. Germline V CDR1 and CDR2: SGHRS, YFSETQ. The CDR3 is 13 residues long.

The chain combines TRBV7-2 with TRBJ1-4; TCRdb's D gene call, TRBD1, goes unchecked for lack of DNA. The germline CDR1 and CDR2 sequences are SGHTA and FQGNSA. The CDR3 totals 15 residues. The CDR3 loop reads CASSLYRGVREKLFF.

The chain links TRBV28 to TRBJ2-7; as DNA is missing, the TRBD1 call by TCRdb cannot be tested. The germline gives CDR1 MDHEN, CDR2 SYDVKM. The CDR3 extends over 13 amino acids. CDR3 sequence reads: CASRHGGHYEQYF.

The V and J genes are TRBV20-1 and TRBJ2-1; TCRdb designates TRBD1, a call that cannot be tested without DNA. The germline gives CDR1 DFQATT, CDR2 SNEGSKA (reference sequence). This CDR3 comprises 14 residues. CDR3 in amino acids: CSAPRDSGIGEQFF.

The gene calls are TRBV5-1 and TRBJ2-5. The CDR3 length is 13 residues. Germline V CDR1 and CDR2: SGHRS, YFSETQ. CDR3: CASSSEYQETQYF.

The J gene is TRBJ2-2, the V gene TRBV28; TCRdb's D call of TRBD2 is untestable without DNA. Germline-derived CDR1 and CDR2 are MDHEN and SYDVKM. This CDR3 has 16 amino acids. Here the CDR3 reads CATNPPEQRGTGELFF.

The V call is TRBV24-1, the J call TRBJ2-5. Germline values: CDR1 KGHDR, CDR2 SFDVKD. This CDR3 region has 14 residues. CDR3 in amino acids: CATSDRRTQETQYF.